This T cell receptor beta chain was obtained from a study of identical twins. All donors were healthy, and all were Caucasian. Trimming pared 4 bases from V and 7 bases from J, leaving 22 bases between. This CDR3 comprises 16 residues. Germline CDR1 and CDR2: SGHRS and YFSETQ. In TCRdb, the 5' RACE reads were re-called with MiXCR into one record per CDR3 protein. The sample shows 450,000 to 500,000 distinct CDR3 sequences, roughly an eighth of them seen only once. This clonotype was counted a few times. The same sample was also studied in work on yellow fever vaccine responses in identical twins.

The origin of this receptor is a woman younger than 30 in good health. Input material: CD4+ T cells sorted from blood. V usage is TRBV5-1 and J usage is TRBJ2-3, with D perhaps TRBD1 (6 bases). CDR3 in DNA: TGCGCCAGCAGCCCGGATCGTAATGGGGGCGCGAATACGCAGTATTTT. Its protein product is CASSPDRNGGANTQYF.